This T cell receptor (beta chain) was documented in a study of T cells after yellow fever vaccination. Only a few counts were recorded for this clonotype. Its antigen remains unidentified. The V and J ends lost 0 bases and 11 bases, in that order; junction bases with no gene match: 10. CDR3 length: 15 amino acids. Germline V gene lookup returns CDR1 SGHKS and CDR2 YYEKEE (reference sequence). TCRdb redid the calling of the 5' RACE reads with MiXCR, one entry per CDR3 protein. This sample has around 610,000 distinct CDR3 sequences; 13% occur once, and the top ten carry over 13%. Whole-study findings and limits: A minor fraction of clonotypes spanned both CD4 and CD8 compartments.

The genes are TRBV5-5 and TRBJ1-5; 8 positions match TRBD1. The clonotype comes from a young man who received the YFV17D yellow fever vaccine. The material sequenced was PBMCs, taken on the day of the yellow fever booster vaccination. The DNA of the CDR3 is TGTGCCAGCAGCTTGGCCCAGGGGGCAAAGTTGGCCCAGCATTTT. This codes for CASSLAQGAKLAQHF.